The 16 T cell receptor beta chains presented below share a single source sample, sequenced in a study of post-analysis software for immune sequencing data. Findings and limits, study-wide: A handful of TRBV segments appeared more often in patients than in controls, and TRBV5-6, TRBV5-1 and TRBV20-1 were among these.

Their target antigens are unknown. cDNA libraries for TCR beta contained unique molecular identifiers. In TCRdb, the PCR reads were re-called with MiXCR into one record per CDR3 protein. The table shows hundreds of thousands of distinct CDR3 sequences, with about 27% occurring only once. The sequencing input was blood. Receptors were obtained from a girl between 5 and 17 years old with multiple sclerosis.

Comments on this clonotype: The junction departs from germline at one end; a sequencing error may be responsible. The chain is built from TRBV6-6 and TRBJ2-7, with no clear D. CDR3 length equals 13 residues. The germline CDR1 and CDR2 sequences are MNHNY and SVGAGI (reference sequence). CDR3 region: CAGSYVPTYEQYF. DNA of the CDR3: TGTGCCGGCAGTTACGTTCCCACCTACGAGCAGTACTTC.

The chain is built from TRBV4-1 and TRBJ2-2, with TRBD1 as a possible D gene (6 bases). The CDR3 totals 17 residues. Between the trimmed V and J ends, which lost 0 bases and 7 bases, there was a span of 18 bases. CDR1 MGHRA and CDR2 YSYEKL come from the germline V gene. Here the CDR3 reads CASSQDRAGTSGGELFF. The CDR3 DNA reads TGCGCCAGCAGCCAAGATCGAGCCGGGACAAGTGGCGGGGAGCTGTTTTTT.

This sequence joins TRBV10-1 and TRBJ1-5; D is possibly TRBD1 (5 bases). V was trimmed by 7 bases and J by 1 base, leaving 11 bases between them. CDR1 and CDR2 (germline): WNHNN, SYGVQD (reference sequence). The CDR3 is 14 amino acids. CDR3 nucleotides: TGCGCCAGCATTGCAGGGTGGAGCAATCAGCCCCAGCATTTT. It yields the protein CASIAGWSNQPQHF.

This clonotype was recorded a few times. The CDR3, as DNA: TGCAGCGTACCCAAGGATGCGGAGACCCAGTACTTC. Amino acids: CSVPKDAETQYF. V gene TRBV29-1 combines with J gene TRBJ2-5; no clear D gene. There are 12 residues in the CDR3. The V gene lost 6 bases and the J gene lost 5 bases, with 13 bases spanning the gap. CDR1 is SQVTM and CDR2 is ANQGSEA in the germline V gene.

This clonotype has just a few counts. This chain uses TRBV6-2 or TRBV6-3 with TRBJ1-2; 7 bases match TRBD1. Trimming at V came to 2 bases and at J to 0 bases, leaving 3 bases not matched to a gene. CDR1 and CDR2 (germline): MNHEY, SVGEGT. The CDR3 runs 15 residues. CDR3 nucleotide sequence: TGTGCCAGCAGTTACAGAGGGACAGCTAACTATGGCTACACCTTC. Protein: CASSYRGTANYGYTF.

This clonotype was counted ten times or more. V is TRBV25-1 and J is TRBJ2-7; D could derive from TRBD1 or TRBD2 (5 bases each). The CDR3 spans 12 residues. The V gene's germline CDR1 is MGHDK and CDR2 SYGVNS. The V gene lost 4 bases and the J gene lost 3 bases, with 7 bases spanning the gap. CDR3 residues: CASSGDRYEQYF. The CDR3 DNA reads as TGTGCCAGCAGTGGGGACCGCTACGAGCAGTACTTC.

The chain joins TRBV5-1 to TRBJ2-5, with D maybe TRBD1 (6 bases). CDR3 size: 15 residues. Looked up from germline, CDR1 is SGHRS and CDR2 is YFSETQ. V dropped 4 bases and J dropped 1 base, with 14 bases sitting between them. CDR3 amino acids: CASSPRVDSQETQYF. The CDR3, as DNA: TGCGCCAGCAGCCCGAGAGTGGACAGCCAAGAGACCCAGTACTTC.

The chain is built from TRBV28 and TRBJ2-3, with D unresolved. The CDR3 extends over 14 amino acids. Germline loops: CDR1 MDHEN, CDR2 SYDVKM. V lost 3 bases and J lost 6, with 13 bases in between. The CDR3: CASSFDLDVDTQYF. The CDR3 DNA sequence: TGTGCCAGCAGTTTCGATCTAGACGTGGATACGCAGTATTTT.

This clonotype showed up just a few times. The chain employs TRBV20-1 and TRBJ2-1, with D maybe TRBD2 (6 bases). The ends were cut back, 5 bases at V and 1 base at J, with 12 bases in the middle. The germline V gene has CDR1 DFQATT and CDR2 SNEGSKA (reference sequence). The CDR3 runs 14 residues. The chain's CDR3 is CSALPGESYNEQFF. In nucleotides, the CDR3 is TGCAGTGCTCTCCCGGGGGAGTCCTACAATGAGCAGTTCTTC.

This clonotype has more than one count but fewer than ten. V usage is TRBV7-2 and J usage is TRBJ2-1, with TRBD2 identical over 8 bases. The CDR3 sequence is 16 residues long. With 7 bases clipped from V and 3 bases from J, the junction kept 11 bases outside the gene matches. Germline assignment: CDR1 SGHTA and CDR2 FQGNSA. The CDR3 DNA reads TGTGCCAGCACCAGCCGGGCTAGCGGGCGCTACAATGAGCAGTTCTTC. Amino acids: CASTSRASGRYNEQFF.

This clonotype occurred a few times. CDR3 region: CSARFLAGISYEQYF. In nucleotides, the CDR3 is TGCAGTGCTAGGTTTCTAGCGGGTATATCCTACGAGCAGTACTTC. V and J are TRBV20-1 and TRBJ2-7; TRBD2 aligns across 8 bases. J lost 1 base, V lost 3 bases, and 8 bases had no gene match. The CDR3 consists of 15 residues. Germline V lookup: CDR1 DFQATT, CDR2 SNEGSKA (reference sequence).

This chain joins TRBV7-9 and TRBJ1-5; D is uncertain. The germline V gene has CDR1 SEHNR and CDR2 FQNEAQ (reference sequence). Trimming cost V 8 bases and J 5 bases, with 13 bases left between them. The CDR3 has 13 residues. The CDR3 reads CASSRTDYQPQHF. The CDR3 bases are TGTGCCAGCTCGCGGACGGACTATCAGCCCCAGCATTTT.

The chain links TRBV7-2 to TRBJ1-6; no clear D gene. The CDR3 spans 13 residues. In germline, CDR1 is SGHTA, CDR2 FQGNSA. Trimming left V 7 bases short and J 6 bases short, with 10 bases between. Here the CDR3 reads CASIRDLNSPLHF. The CDR3 nucleotides read TGTGCCAGCATCCGAGACCTTAATTCACCCCTCCACTTT.

This chain joins TRBV20-1 and TRBJ2-1, with a possible D match to TRBD2 (5 bases). Trimming took off 0 bases at V and 0 bases at J, with 18 bases between the two ends. The germline gives CDR1 DFQATT, CDR2 SNEGSKA (reference sequence). This CDR3 spans 18 amino acids. The CDR3 loop is CSARDHFRGLSSYNEQFF. For the CDR3, the DNA is TGCAGTGCTAGAGATCATTTTCGAGGGCTGAGCTCCTACAATGAGCAGTTCTTC.

This chain's CDR3 is CSASGRAGNQPQHF. CDR3 DNA sequence: TGCAGTGCTAGTGGCCGGGCCGGGAATCAGCCCCAGCATTTT. The V gene is TRBV20-1, the J gene TRBJ1-5; no clear D. This CDR3 is built from 14 residues. V lost 3 bases, J lost 4 bases, and 13 bases lay in between. Per the germline V gene, CDR1 is DFQATT and CDR2 is SNEGSKA (reference sequence).

This clonotype was observed once. The gene calls are TRBV7-9 and TRBJ2-6; tentative D call: TRBD2 (5 bases). The germline V and J ends were trimmed by 5 bases and 6 bases, with 29 bases remaining between them. This CDR3 has 20 amino acids. The germline V gene has CDR1 SEHNR and CDR2 FQNEAQ (reference sequence). Written as DNA, the CDR3 is TGTGCCAGCAGCCCGAAAAGGCTCCGGGAAGGGAGCGCTGAGGCCAACGTCCTGACTTTC. Translating gives CASSPKRLREGSAEANVLTF.